The 27 T cell receptor beta chains below were found in one sample sequenced in a study of blood T cell repertoires in COVID-19. Assay used: immunoSEQ multiplex PCR; TCRdb lists only in-frame clones, some missing. The data contain around 55,000 clones, 87% of them singletons. The sequencing input was peripheral blood. The receptors come from a man aged 40-49 years with COVID-19, enrolled during active disease.

The V call is TRBV14, the J call TRBJ2-2; D not certain. From germline, CDR1 is SGHDN and CDR2 FVKESK. There are 15 residues in the CDR3. V was trimmed by 1 base and J by 1 base, leaving 7 bases between them. CDR3: CASSQGRKNTGELFF. The CDR3, as DNA: TGTGCCAGCAGCCAAGGCAGGAAGAACACCGGGGAGCTGTTTTTT.

The CDR3 sequence is CASSEGTGSGNTIYF. In DNA, the CDR3 is TGTGCCAGCAGTGAGGGGACAGGGAGTGGAAACACCATATATTTT. The gene calls are TRBV2 and TRBJ1-3; 9 bases fit TRBD1. This CDR3 is built from 15 residues. Germline CDR1 is SNHLY and CDR2 is FYNNEI. The V segment lost 3 bases and the J segment 3 bases; nucleotides outside the gene matches: 3.

The V call is TRBV7-8, the J call TRBJ2-5; TRBD1 agrees at 8 bases. Germline values: CDR1 SGHVS, CDR2 FQNEAQ. V lost 8 bases to trimming and J lost 5 bases; unmatched junction nucleotides: 7. The CDR3 totals 13 residues. This chain's CDR3 is CASCRGLAETQYF. The CDR3 DNA reads as TGTGCCAGCTGCAGGGGGCTTGCCGAGACCCAGTACTTC.

The chain has TRBV3-1 (or the pseudogene TRBV3-2) and TRBJ1-6, with D tentatively TRBD1 (5 bases). V was trimmed by 5 bases and J by 10 bases, leaving 15 bases between them. This CDR3 region has 14 residues. Germline CDR1 is LGHDT and CDR2 is YNNKEL (reference sequence). The CDR3 sequence is CASSSQGRHSPLHF. The CDR3 DNA reads as TGTGCCAGCAGCTCTCAGGGCCGTCACTCACCCCTCCACTTT.

The chain carries TRBV19 and TRBJ2-1; D possibly corresponds to TRBD2 (5 bases). Germline assignment: CDR1 LNHDA and CDR2 SQIVND (reference sequence). V was pared by 3 bases and J by 10 bases, with 19 bases between. CDR3 length equals 15 residues. Here the CDR3 reads CASSMEASPSREQFF. The CDR3 nucleotides are TGTGCCAGTAGTATGGAGGCGTCTCCCTCCAGGGAGCAGTTCTTC. Full variable domain (missing parts from reference TRBV19 and TRBJ2-1): DGGITQSPKYLFRKEGQNVTLSCEQNLNHDAMYWYRQDPGQGLRLIYYSQIVNDFQKGDIAEGYSVSREKKESFPLTVTSAQKNPTAFYLCASSMEASPSREQFFGPGTRLTVL.

This chain joins TRBV7-9 and TRBJ1-1; a possible D gene is TRBD1 (5 bases). Germline assignment: CDR1 SEHNR and CDR2 FQNEAQ (reference sequence). V lost 3 bases and J 4 bases, leaving 9 bases between the germline ends. The CDR3 has 13 amino acids. The CDR3 nucleotides read TGTGCCAGCAGCTTGGGGGGTGTCACTGAAGCTTTCTTT. Translated, it gives CASSLGGVTEAFF. Supplemented by reference TRBV7-9 and TRBJ1-1, the full variable domain reads DTGVSQNPRHKITKRGQNVTFRCDPISEHNRLYWYRQTLGQGPEFLTYFQNEAQLEKSRLLSDRFSAERPKGSFSTLEIQRTEQGDSAMYLCASSLGGVTEAFFGQGTRLTVV.

This chain connects TRBV19 to TRBJ1-3, with a weak D call TRBD1 (5 bases). This CDR3 is 13 amino acids long. Germline V gene lookup returns CDR1 LNHDA and CDR2 SQIVND (reference sequence). The V and J ends lost 8 bases and 3 bases respectively, with 11 bases between them. The CDR3 loop is CASSGLGGNTIYF. CDR3 bases: TGTGCCAGTTCAGGGCTCGGTGGAAACACCATATATTTT.

V is TRBV6-6 and J is TRBJ2-7; tentatively, D is TRBD1 (6 bases). The CDR3 is 14 amino acids. CDR1 is MNHNY, CDR2 SVGAGI, per germline (reference sequence). Between the trimmed V and J ends, which lost 6 bases and 8 bases, there was a span of 20 bases. CDR3 nucleotide sequence: TGTGCCAGCAGCCCACGGGCGGACAGAACCAAGCAGTACTTC. Translation gives CASSPRADRTKQYF.

The chain combines TRBV6-5 with TRBJ1-3; TRBD1 matches at 8 bases. Germline V CDR1 and CDR2: MNHEY, SVGAGI. The CDR3 contains 14 residues. V trimming: 5 bases; J trimming: 7 bases; junction bases outside the gene matches: 7. CDR3 protein: CASSPRQGTNTIYF. The CDR3 coding sequence is TGTGCCAGCAGTCCGAGACAGGGGACGAACACCATATATTTT.

The chain recombines TRBV7-9 with TRBJ2-1; 8 bases agree with TRBD2. CDR1 is SEHNR, CDR2 FQNEAQ, per germline (reference sequence). Unmatched junction bases numbered 8, after V lost 6 bases and J lost 4 bases. The CDR3 has 15 amino acids. Written as DNA, the CDR3 is TGTGCCAGCAGTCCACTAGCGGATATTTACAATGAGCAGTTCTTC. Protein sequence: CASSPLADIYNEQFF. Combining the CDR3 with reference TRBV7-9 and TRBJ2-1 gives the whole variable domain DTGVSQNPRHKITKRGQNVTFRCDPISEHNRLYWYRQTLGQGPEFLTYFQNEAQLEKSRLLSDRFSAERPKGSFSTLEIQRTEQGDSAMYLCASSPLADIYNEQFFGPGTRLTVL.

V gene TRBV28 combines with J gene TRBJ1-5; possible D gene TRBD1, 6 bases. Germline V CDR1 and CDR2: MDHEN, SYDVKM. The CDR3 consists of 14 residues. V lost 6 bases and J lost 8, with 17 bases in between. The CDR3 here is CASRAAGVQKPQHF. The DNA for the CDR3 is TGTGCCAGCAGGGCCGCAGGGGTCCAAAAGCCCCAGCATTTT.

DNA of the CDR3: TGTGCCAGCAGCGCCGGACTCATGAACACTGAAGCTTTCTTT. Residues: CASSAGLMNTEAFF. The chain employs TRBV5-4 and TRBJ1-1; no definite D call. The CDR3 length is 14 residues. V was cut by 4 bases and J by 0 bases, with 10 bases left in between. Germline loops: CDR1 SGHNT, CDR2 YYREEE (reference sequence).

The chain employs TRBV5-6 and TRBJ1-2; 9 nucleotides match TRBD1. CDR1 is SGHDT, CDR2 YYEEEE, per germline. V was clipped by 4 bases and J by 6 bases; unmatched bases: 7. The CDR3 runs to 14 residues. CDR3 nucleotides: TGTGCCAGCAGCACCCGGGGACAGGGCCATGGCTACACCTTC. The encoded protein is CASSTRGQGHGYTF.

The V and J genes are TRBV29-1 and TRBJ2-3, with D maybe TRBD2 (6 bases). CDR1 is SQVTM, CDR2 ANQGSEA, per germline. CDR3 length equals 12 residues. V lost 3 bases and J lost 4, with 8 bases in between. CDR3 region: CSVDSGADTQYF. The CDR3 region has the DNA TGCAGCGTTGACTCGGGGGCAGATACGCAGTATTTT.

V and J are TRBV7-6 and TRBJ1-3; the match to TRBD1 covers 8 bases. Germline loops: CDR1 SGHVS, CDR2 FNYEAQ. The J segment lost 11 bases and the V segment lost 1 base, leaving 4 bases of the junction unmatched. This CDR3 spans 13 amino acids. In nucleotides, the CDR3 is TGTGCCAGCAGCTTAGTGACAGGGGAGGCCATATATTTT. Translated: CASSLVTGEAIYF.

The J gene is TRBJ2-3, the V gene TRBV5-4, with no clear D. Germline lookup yields CDR1 SGHNT and CDR2 YYREEE (reference sequence). Trimming cost V 3 bases and J 0 bases, with 5 bases left between them. This CDR3 is built from 13 residues. CDR3 sequence: CASSSQSTDTQYF. CDR3 nucleotides: TGTGCCAGCAGCTCCCAGAGCACAGATACGCAGTATTTT.

This clone was seen once. The chain is built from TRBV4-1 and TRBJ2-3; a weak D match, TRBD1 (5 bases). CDR1 is MGHRA, CDR2 YSYEKL, per germline. CDR3 size: 16 residues. Trimming shortened V by 1 base and J by 6 bases, and 17 bases separated the two germline ends. CDR3 protein: CASSQGGLRKGDTQYF. The DNA for the CDR3 is TGCGCCAGCAGCCAAGGAGGTTTGCGGAAGGGGGATACGCAGTATTTT.

This clone showed up just once. The CDR3 loop is CASSRGTEYGYTF. The CDR3 region has the DNA TGTGCCAGCAGCCGAGGGACTGAGTATGGCTACACCTTC. The chain links TRBV11-2 to TRBJ1-2; D possibly corresponds to TRBD1 (5 bases). Trimming left V 5 bases short and J 5 bases short, with 12 bases between. Per the germline V gene, CDR1 is SGHAT and CDR2 is FQNNGV. The CDR3 covers 13 residues.

The chain carries TRBV3-1 (or the pseudogene TRBV3-2) and TRBJ1-2; 7 bases line up with TRBD1. The V gene's germline CDR1 is LGHDT and CDR2 YNNKEL (reference sequence). The CDR3 loop spans 15 amino acids. After removal of 0 bases from V and 2 bases from J, the junction contained 3 bases not matched to a gene. The CDR3: CASSQDWDRNYGYTF. The CDR3 bases are TGTGCCAGCAGCCAAGACTGGGACAGAAACTATGGCTACACCTTC.

This sequence joins TRBV28 and TRBJ2-1; TRBD2 matches 11 bases. Germline V CDR1 and CDR2: MDHEN, SYDVKM. The V segment lost 4 bases and the J segment 3 bases; nucleotides outside the gene matches: 5. The CDR3 runs to 16 residues. CDR3 amino acids: CASSSHSGRDYNEQFF. The CDR3 DNA reads TGTGCCAGCAGTTCCCATAGCGGGAGGGACTACAATGAGCAGTTCTTC.

The rearrangement joins TRBV11-2 to TRBJ1-1, with TRBD1 identical over 7 bases. The germline V gene encodes CDR1 SGHAT and CDR2 FQNNGV. The ends lost 0 bases at V and 0 bases at J; junction bases unmatched: 13. This CDR3 is 19 amino acids long. Here the CDR3 DNA reads TGTGCCAGCAGCTTAGAAGGCAGGGGGACGGCGGGCATGAACACTGAAGCTTTCTTT. Residues: CASSLEGRGTAGMNTEAFF.

This clone was recorded once. V is TRBV6-1 and J is TRBJ2-5; 8 bases match TRBD2. V shed 3 bases, J shed 4 bases, and the junction held 7 bases outside the gene matches. Germline V gene sequence: CDR1 MNHNS, CDR2 SASEGT. The CDR3 totals 15 residues. This CDR3 is CASSETVGTRETQYF. The CDR3 nucleotides are TGTGCCAGCAGTGAGACGGTCGGGACTAGAGAGACCCAGTACTTC.

The chain employs TRBV29-1 and TRBJ1-2, with a tentative D call TRBD1 (6 bases). V gave up 3 bases and J gave up 8 bases, with 10 bases separating them. CDR3 size: 11 residues. The germline CDR1 and CDR2 sequences are SQVTM and ANQGSEA. The CDR3 sequence is CSVEWGPGYTF. The CDR3 DNA reads TGCAGCGTTGAGTGGGGGCCAGGCTACACCTTC.

This clone was recorded a few times. The chain recombines TRBV6-5 with TRBJ2-7, with D uncertain. Between the trimmed V and J ends, which lost 6 bases and 0 bases, there was a span of 6 bases. The length of the CDR3 is 12 residues. The germline CDR1 and CDR2 sequences are MNHEY and SVGAGI. CDR3: CASSHGSYEQYF. The CDR3 DNA follows: TGTGCCAGCAGCCACGGCTCCTACGAGCAGTACTTC.

CDR3 sequence reads: CASSLGLERGVSGQETQYF. The CDR3 bases are TGTGCCAGCAGCTTAGGTCTCGAGCGGGGGGTTTCTGGCCAAGAGACCCAGTACTTC. V and J are TRBV11-3 and TRBJ2-5, with 9 bases aligning to TRBD2. Trimming removed 1 base from V and 1 base from J; junction bases left unmatched: 13. Germline CDR1 and CDR2: SGHNT and YENEEA. CDR3 size: 19 residues.

This chain connects TRBV9 to TRBJ2-1, with D tentatively TRBD2 (6 bases). The germline V gene encodes CDR1 SGDLS and CDR2 YYNGEE. This CDR3 contains 16 residues. Trimming pared 3 bases from V and 0 bases from J, leaving 13 bases between. The CDR3 DNA reads TGTGCCAGCAGCGAGGGAGCGGGCGGCTCCTACAATGAGCAGTTCTTC. Protein: CASSEGAGGSYNEQFF.

The chain carries TRBV10-2 and TRBJ1-6; D is undetermined. CDR1 and CDR2 from the germline V gene are WSHSY and SAAADI. Between the trimmed V and J ends, which lost 2 bases and 8 bases, there was a span of 4 bases. The CDR3 loop spans 12 amino acids. The CDR3, as DNA: TGCGCCAGCAGTGAGGCGGATTCACCCCTCCACTTT. It is translated as CASSEADSPLHF.